This T cell receptor beta chain was sequenced in a study of blood T cell repertoires in COVID-19. Trimming took off 5 bases at V and 1 base at J, with 12 bases between the two ends. This CDR3 spans 16 amino acids. Germline CDR1 reads SEHNR; CDR2 reads FQNEAQ (reference sequence). Original data processing: Nucleated cell number was recorded as an estimate derived from reference gene primer amplification. Only in-frame clones appear in the TCRdb table, and some are missing; sequencing was by immunoSEQ multiplex PCR. D and trimming were read from the DNA, whereas the V and J calls and clone size are those reported in that table. The sample holds 370,000 or so clones; roughly 77% are singletons and the top ten take 0.85% to 1.2%. This clone was counted at least ten times.

The origin of this receptor is a human donor with acute or convalescent COVID-19. The donor label of this sample is uncertain. The specimen sequenced was peripheral blood. J is TRBJ2-6 and V is TRBV7-9; D unresolved. CDR3 sequence reads: CASSLVQRSGANVLTF. The CDR3 DNA follows: TGTGCCAGCAGCCTGGTCCAGAGGTCTGGGGCCAACGTCCTGACTTTC. The full variable domain, with the rest looked up from reference TRBV7-9 and TRBJ2-6, is DTGVSQNPRHKITKRGQNVTFRCDPISEHNRLYWYRQTLGQGPEFLTYFQNEAQLEKSRLLSDRFSAERPKGSFSTLEIQRTEQGDSAMYLCASSLVQRSGANVLTFGAGSRLTVL.